The 20 T cell receptor beta chains listed next were all sequenced from one sample in a study of T-cell reconstitution after alpha-beta-depleted transplantation in children. As it was prepared, the TCRbeta library received unique molecular identifiers. TCRdb reprocessed the PCR reads with MiXCR, giving one entry per CDR3 protein. The sample shows about 98,000 distinct CDR3 sequences, 4.5% to 7.5% of them seen only once. This specimen consisted of PBMCs, mostly from graft donor cells, obtained 60 days after TCRalphabeta/CD19-depleted stem cell transplant. These receptors all come from a female patient aged 2-10 years who had a stem cell transplant for Fanconi anemia, so the T cells may come from the graft donor.

This clonotype was picked up many times. The chain carries TRBV28 and TRBJ2-7, with a weak D call TRBD2 (5 bases). The CDR3 sequence is 13 residues long. V was trimmed by 5 bases and J by 1 base, leaving 9 bases between them. Germline loops: CDR1 MDHEN, CDR2 SYDVKM. The CDR3 spells CASSQLVSYEQYF. DNA for the CDR3: TGTGCCAGCAGTCAACTAGTTTCCTACGAGCAGTACTTC.

The rearrangement uses TRBV20-1 and TRBJ1-4, with D tentatively TRBD1 (5 bases). Per germline, CDR1 DFQATT and CDR2 SNEGSKA (reference sequence). The length of the CDR3 is 14 residues. V was trimmed by 3 bases and J by 5 bases, leaving 13 bases between them. The CDR3 spells CSASPAGMNEKLFF. Written as DNA, the CDR3 is TGCAGTGCTAGTCCCGCAGGGATGAATGAAAAACTGTTTTTT.

Many counts were recorded for this clonotype. V is TRBV5-1 and J is TRBJ2-1; 9 nucleotides agree with TRBD1. Germline lookup yields CDR1 SGHRS and CDR2 YFSETQ. V was pared by 0 bases and J by 9 bases, with 4 bases of the junction left unmatched. CDR3 size: 14 residues. Here the CDR3 reads CASSLDRGHGEQFF. The CDR3 bases are TGCGCCAGCAGCTTGGACAGGGGGCATGGTGAGCAGTTCTTC.

The table lists this clonotype with many counts. V gene TRBV27 combines with J gene TRBJ2-3, with 7 bases that match TRBD1. This CDR3 has 15 amino acids. With V trimmed by 7 bases and J by 2 bases, 9 bases remained unmatched. Germline loops: CDR1 MNHEY, CDR2 SMNVEV (reference sequence). Here the CDR3 DNA reads TGTGCCAGCACCGTGGGACAGTGGGCCACAGATACGCAGTATTTT. Protein product: CASTVGQWATDTQYF.

Ten or more counts support this clonotype. The chain employs TRBV29-1 and TRBJ2-5; no firm D call. This CDR3 contains 12 residues. Germline values: CDR1 SQVTM, CDR2 ANQGSEA. V dropped 4 bases and J dropped 4 bases, with 10 bases sitting between them. CDR3 sequence: CSVAGRRETQYF. CDR3 DNA: TGCAGCGTTGCCGGACGGAGAGAGACCCAGTACTTC.

The V call is TRBV5-1, the J call TRBJ2-7; 8 bases are a match to TRBD2. V lost 4 bases and J lost 6; bases outside the gene matches: 12. Germline-derived CDR1 and CDR2 are SGHRS and YFSETQ. This CDR3 contains 15 residues. CDR3: CASSLTAGERGEQYF. DNA for the CDR3: TGCGCCAGCAGCCTGACAGCGGGGGAACGAGGCGAGCAGTACTTC.

This clonotype was counted ten times or more. The rearrangement uses TRBV5-6 and TRBJ2-1; D is unresolved. CDR3 length: 14 amino acids. V lost 1 base and J 5 bases, leaving 10 bases between the germline ends. Looked up from germline, CDR1 is SGHDT and CDR2 is YYEEEE. The CDR3 region is CASSLRRSHNEQFF. CDR3 sequence (DNA): TGTGCCAGCAGCTTGCGTAGGTCACACAATGAGCAGTTCTTC.

This clonotype was detected a few times. The chain carries TRBV7-4 and TRBJ2-7; D ambiguous. Germline loops: CDR1 SGHVT, CDR2 SQSDAQ. V lost 3 bases to trimming and J lost 1 base, with 13 bases between them. The CDR3 consists of 15 residues. The CDR3 protein is CASSFITTFSYEQYF. The CDR3 bases are TGTGCCAGCAGCTTCATCACGACCTTTTCCTACGAGCAGTACTTC.

This clonotype occurred many times. V and J are TRBV29-1 and TRBJ2-3, with D maybe TRBD2 (5 bases). V lost 1 base and J 2 bases, leaving 10 bases between the germline ends. CDR3 size: 14 residues. Germline V CDR1 and CDR2: SQVTM, ANQGSEA. In DNA form, the CDR3 reads TGCAGCGTTGAAGTAGCGCGATACACAGATACGCAGTATTTT. This translates into CSVEVARYTDTQYF.

This clonotype was detected many times. The V and J genes are TRBV7-3 and TRBJ2-5, with D perhaps TRBD2 (6 bases). Per the germline V gene, CDR1 is SGHTA and CDR2 is FQGTGA. Trimming cost V 5 bases and J 4 bases, with 11 bases left between them. The CDR3 contains 13 residues. This CDR3 reads CASSPSGGETQYF. The CDR3 DNA is TGTGCCAGCAGCCCTTCCGGGGGAGAGACCCAGTACTTC. Full variable domain (outside the CDR3, taken from reference TRBV7-3 and TRBJ2-5): GAGVSQTPSNKVTEKGKYVELRCDPISGHTALYWYRQSLGQGPEFLIYFQGTGAADDSGLPNDRFFAVRPEGSVSTLKIQRTERGDSAVYLCASSPSGGETQYFGPGTRLLVL.

This clonotype was observed many times. J is TRBJ2-7 and V is TRBV10-3; D is possibly TRBD1 (6 bases). Germline CDR1 reads ENHRY; CDR2 reads SYGVKD. This CDR3 has 12 residues. The ends were cut back, 8 bases at V and 0 bases at J, with 8 bases in the middle. The CDR3 DNA follows: TGTGCCATCTCACAGGGCTCCTACGAGCAGTACTTC. The encoded protein is CAISQGSYEQYF.

The chain employs TRBV6-1 and TRBJ2-1, with TRBD2 matching 8 bases. Per germline, CDR1 MNHNS and CDR2 SASEGT. Losses at the gene ends were 4 bases for V and 3 bases for J; bases not matched to a gene: 8. The CDR3 extends over 16 amino acids. The DNA of the CDR3 is TGTGCCAGCAGTGTTGCCGGGACTAGAGGCTACAATGAGCAGTTCTTC. Amino acids: CASSVAGTRGYNEQFF.

This clonotype showed up many times. The chain has TRBV20-1 and TRBJ2-3; D gene ambiguous. The ends were cut back, 3 bases at V and 6 bases at J, with 13 bases in the middle. The CDR3 contains 13 residues. Germline V CDR1 and CDR2: DFQATT, SNEGSKA (reference sequence). The CDR3 protein is CSARVTVADTQYF. In nucleotides, the CDR3 is TGCAGTGCTAGGGTTACGGTCGCGGATACGCAGTATTTT.

At least ten counts were recorded for this clonotype. This chain joins TRBV2 and TRBJ2-1; possible D gene TRBD1, 5 bases. V lost 7 bases and J lost 0, with 7 bases in between. Germline V gene sequence: CDR1 SNHLY, CDR2 FYNNEI. The CDR3 has 13 residues. This chain's CDR3 is CASKGPSYNEQFF. The CDR3 bases are TGTGCCAGCAAGGGGCCCTCCTACAATGAGCAGTTCTTC.

This clonotype was observed at least ten times. V usage is TRBV5-1 and J usage is TRBJ2-3; 9 bases align to TRBD1. In germline, CDR1 is SGHRS, CDR2 YFSETQ. This CDR3 is built from 16 residues. Unmatched junction bases numbered 8, after V lost 3 bases and J lost 3 bases. CDR3 in DNA: TGCGCCAGCAGCTGGGCCAGGGACAGGGAAACAGATACGCAGTATTTT. This codes for CASSWARDRETDTQYF. The complete variable domain, with remaining parts taken from reference TRBV5-1 and TRBJ2-3, reads KAGVTQTPRYLIKTRGQQVTLSCSPISGHRSVSWYQQTPGQGLQFLFEYFSETQRNKGNFPGRFSGRQFSNSRSEMNVSTLELGDSALYLCASSWARDRETDTQYFGPGTRLTVL.

This clonotype was counted ten times or more. This chain uses TRBV28 with TRBJ2-7; no reliable D call. V was clipped by 6 bases and J by 5 bases, with 20 bases between them. This CDR3 has 15 amino acids. Per the germline V gene, CDR1 is MDHEN and CDR2 is SYDVKM. For the CDR3, the DNA is TGTGCCAGCAGGAAAAGGGCCTTGGGCGTAAACGAGCAGTACTTC. It encodes CASRKRALGVNEQYF.

This clonotype came up a few times. The genes are TRBV5-1 and TRBJ2-1; D might be TRBD2 (5 bases). Between the trimmed V and J ends, which lost 4 bases and 1 base, there was a span of 12 bases. The CDR3 has 15 amino acids. Germline assignment: CDR1 SGHRS and CDR2 YFSETQ. CDR3 sequence reads: CASSPRTDSYNEQFF. The CDR3 nucleotides read TGCGCCAGCAGCCCCCGGACTGATTCCTACAATGAGCAGTTCTTC.

The table lists this clonotype with many counts. CDR3 in amino acids: CASNERGEQFF. The CDR3 nucleotides read TGTGCCAGCAACGAGAGAGGCGAGCAGTTCTTC. The V gene is TRBV28, the J gene TRBJ2-1; D gene ambiguous. Deletions cut 7 bases from V and 10 bases from J, with 11 bases between. Germline V gene sequence: CDR1 MDHEN, CDR2 SYDVKM. This CDR3 is built from 11 residues.

This clonotype has a handful of counts. The chain is built from TRBV5-1 and TRBJ1-6; D possibly corresponds to TRBD1 (6 bases). The CDR3 extends over 13 amino acids. V was pared by 3 bases and J by 9 bases, with 10 bases between. Germline V gene lookup returns CDR1 SGHRS and CDR2 YFSETQ. As DNA, the CDR3 is TGCGCCAGCAGCTCCCTACAGGGTTCACCCCTCCACTTT. Residues: CASSSLQGSPLHF.

This clonotype was detected a few times. The chain combines TRBV7-9 with TRBJ2-7, with D possibly matching TRBD2 (5 bases). Germline V gene data show CDR1 as SEHNR and CDR2 as FQNEAQ (reference sequence). Trimming removed 0 bases at V and 6 bases at J, with 12 bases between. The CDR3 runs 14 residues. The CDR3 bases are TGTGCCAGCAGCTTAGCGGCGGGCCCGGGCGAGCAGTACTTC. Translation gives CASSLAAGPGEQYF.